Here is one T cell receptor beta chain with its context. The length of the CDR3 is 15 residues. Trimming shortened V by 7 bases and J by 0 bases, and 13 bases separated the two germline ends. The germline V gene has CDR1 LNHDA and CDR2 SQIVND (reference sequence). This sample is drawn from a study of blood T cell repertoires in COVID-19. Overall study: PBMCs, B-cell-depleted T cells, or T cells provided the cDNA or gDNA that made up the material.

Profiling relied on immunoSEQ multiplex PCR, and the TCRdb table lists in-frame clones only, not all of them. The table records around 50,000 clones, roughly 84% of them present only once. V is TRBV19 and J is TRBJ2-1; weak D call: TRBD2 (5 bases). The source of this sequence is a human donor in a cohort sampled during active COVID-19. Sequenced: peripheral blood. Written as DNA, the CDR3 is TGTGCCAGTACCCTAGCTCAGAGCTCCTACAATGAGCAGTTCTTC. Protein product: CASTLAQSSYNEQFF. Supplemented by reference TRBV19 and TRBJ2-1, the full variable domain reads DGGITQSPKYLFRKEGQNVTLSCEQNLNHDAMYWYRQDPGQGLRLIYYSQIVNDFQKGDIAEGYSVSREKKESFPLTVTSAQKNPTAFYLCASTLAQSSYNEQFFGPGTRLTVL.